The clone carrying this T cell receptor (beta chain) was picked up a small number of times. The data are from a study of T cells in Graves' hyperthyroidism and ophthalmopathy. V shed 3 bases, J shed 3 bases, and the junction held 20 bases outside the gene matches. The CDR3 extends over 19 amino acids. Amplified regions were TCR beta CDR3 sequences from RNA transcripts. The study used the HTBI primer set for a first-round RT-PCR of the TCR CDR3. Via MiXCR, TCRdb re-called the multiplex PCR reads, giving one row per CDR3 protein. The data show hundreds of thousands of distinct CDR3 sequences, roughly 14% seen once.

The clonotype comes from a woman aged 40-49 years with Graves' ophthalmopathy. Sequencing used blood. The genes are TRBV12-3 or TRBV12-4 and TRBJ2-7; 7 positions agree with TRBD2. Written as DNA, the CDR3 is TGTGCCAGCAGTTTCGGGAAAGGGCAGTCCGGGGGGATAATCTACGAGCAGTACTTC. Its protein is CASSFGKGQSGGIIYEQYF.